Sequencing of this T cell receptor (beta chain) was carried out in a study of siplizumab effects on memory and regulatory T cells. About this clone: Its target is unknown.

Study observations and caveats: Alloreactive CD4+ clones that could be mapped were on average roughly 69% Treg-derived with siplizumab, against around 27% in controls. The naive T cell population seemed more diverse than memory cells and seemed a major contributor to the alloresponse. Left unconfirmed was the suppressive function of proliferating Tregs from siplizumab cultures.

Clones were read by immunoSEQ multiplex PCR, and TCRdb kept only the in-frame ones, dropping some. The profile covers under 7,500 clones, with roughly 70% appearing a single time and around 48% taken by the ten largest. The sample consisted of effector memory CD8+ T cells sorted from blood. Subset here: unstimulated CD8+ effector memory T cells. The receptor was derived from a human donor in good health.

CDR3 DNA sequence: TGTGCCAGCAGTGCGGATAGCAATCAGCCCCAGCATTTT. Residues: CASSADSNQPQHF. The rearrangement links TRBV6-4 to TRBJ1-5; D gene ambiguous. V was trimmed by 4 bases and J by 0 bases, leaving 4 bases between them. Germline CDR1 is MRHNA and CDR2 is SNTAGT. This CDR3 has 13 amino acids.